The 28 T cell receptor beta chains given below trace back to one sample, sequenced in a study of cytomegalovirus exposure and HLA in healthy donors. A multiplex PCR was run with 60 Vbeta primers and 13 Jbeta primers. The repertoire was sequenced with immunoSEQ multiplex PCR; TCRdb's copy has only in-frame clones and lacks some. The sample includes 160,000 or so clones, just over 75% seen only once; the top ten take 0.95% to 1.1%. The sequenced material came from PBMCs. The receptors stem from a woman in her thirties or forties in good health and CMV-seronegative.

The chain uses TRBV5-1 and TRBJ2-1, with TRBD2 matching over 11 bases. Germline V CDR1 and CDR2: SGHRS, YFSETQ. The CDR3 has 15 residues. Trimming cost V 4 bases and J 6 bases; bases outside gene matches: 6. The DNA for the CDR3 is TGCGCCAGCAGCGTCGGGACTAGCGGACCCAATGAGCAGTTCTTC. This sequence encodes CASSVGTSGPNEQFF.

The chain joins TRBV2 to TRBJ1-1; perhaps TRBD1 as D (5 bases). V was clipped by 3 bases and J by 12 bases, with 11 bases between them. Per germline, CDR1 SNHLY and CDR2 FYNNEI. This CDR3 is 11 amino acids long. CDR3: CASSDRGVTFF. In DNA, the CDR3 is TGTGCCAGCAGTGATCGGGGGGTTACTTTCTTT.

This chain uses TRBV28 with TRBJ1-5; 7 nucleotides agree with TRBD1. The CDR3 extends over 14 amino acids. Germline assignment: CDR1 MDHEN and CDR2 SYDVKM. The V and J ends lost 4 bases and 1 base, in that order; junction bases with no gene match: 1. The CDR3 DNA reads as TGTGCCAGCAGTTGGACAGGAAGCAATCAGCCCCAGCATTTT. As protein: CASSWTGSNQPQHF.

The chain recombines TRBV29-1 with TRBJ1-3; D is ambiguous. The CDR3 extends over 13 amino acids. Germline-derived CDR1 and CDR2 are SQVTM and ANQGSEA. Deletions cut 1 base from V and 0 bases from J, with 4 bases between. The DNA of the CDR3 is TGCAGCGTTGAAGTGAGCTCTGGAAACACCATATATTTT. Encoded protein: CSVEVSSGNTIYF.

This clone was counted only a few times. The CDR3 protein is CAWSDWAGNTGELFF. For the CDR3, the DNA is TGTGCCTGGAGTGATTGGGCCGGGAACACCGGGGAGCTGTTTTTT. The chain joins TRBV30 to TRBJ2-2; D ambiguous. This CDR3 has 15 residues. V was pared by 1 base and J by 1 base, with 10 bases between. The germline CDR1 and CDR2 sequences are GTSNPN and SVGIG (reference sequence).

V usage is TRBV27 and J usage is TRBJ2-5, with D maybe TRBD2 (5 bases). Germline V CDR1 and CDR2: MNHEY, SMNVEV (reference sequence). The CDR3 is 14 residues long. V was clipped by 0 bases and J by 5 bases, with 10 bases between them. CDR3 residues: CASSLSNRGETQYF. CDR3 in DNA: TGTGCCAGCAGTTTATCAAACAGAGGGGAGACCCAGTACTTC.

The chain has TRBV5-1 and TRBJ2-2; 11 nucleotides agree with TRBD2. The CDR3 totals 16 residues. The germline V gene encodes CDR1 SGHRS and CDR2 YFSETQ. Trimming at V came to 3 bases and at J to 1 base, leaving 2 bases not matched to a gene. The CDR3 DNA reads TGCGCCAGCAGCTCCACTAGCGGGAGGAACACCGGGGAGCTGTTTTTT. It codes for CASSSTSGRNTGELFF.

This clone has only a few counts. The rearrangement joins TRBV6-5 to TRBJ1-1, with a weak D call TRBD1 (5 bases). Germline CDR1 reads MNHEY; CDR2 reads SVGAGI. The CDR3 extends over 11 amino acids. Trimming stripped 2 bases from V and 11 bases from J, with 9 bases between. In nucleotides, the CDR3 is TGTGCCAGCAGTTACCGGGGGATGGCTTTCTTT. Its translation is CASSYRGMAFF.

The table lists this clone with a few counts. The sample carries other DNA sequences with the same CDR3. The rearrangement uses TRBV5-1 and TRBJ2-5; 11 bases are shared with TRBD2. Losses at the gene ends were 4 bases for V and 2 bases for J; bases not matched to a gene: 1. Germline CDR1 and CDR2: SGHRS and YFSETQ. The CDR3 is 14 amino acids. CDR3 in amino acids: CASSPSGGQETQYF. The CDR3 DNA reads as TGCGCCAGCAGCCCTAGCGGGGGGCAAGAGACCCAGTACTTC.

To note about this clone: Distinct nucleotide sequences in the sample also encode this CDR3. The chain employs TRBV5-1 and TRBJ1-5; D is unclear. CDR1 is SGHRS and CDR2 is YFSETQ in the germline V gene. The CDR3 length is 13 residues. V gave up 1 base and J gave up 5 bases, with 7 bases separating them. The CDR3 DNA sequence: TGCGCCAGCAGCTTGTCTAGTGATCAGCCCCAGCATTTT. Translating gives CASSLSSDQPQHF.

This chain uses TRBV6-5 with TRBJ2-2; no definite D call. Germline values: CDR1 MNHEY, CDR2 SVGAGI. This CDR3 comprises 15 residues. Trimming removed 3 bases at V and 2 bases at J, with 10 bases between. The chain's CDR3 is CASSYGLANTGELFF. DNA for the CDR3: TGTGCCAGCAGTTATGGGTTAGCCAACACCGGGGAGCTGTTTTTT.

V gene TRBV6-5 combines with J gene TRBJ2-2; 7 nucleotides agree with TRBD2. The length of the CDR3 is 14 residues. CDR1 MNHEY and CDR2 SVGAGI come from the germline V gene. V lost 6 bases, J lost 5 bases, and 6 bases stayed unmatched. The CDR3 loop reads CASRGGVGTGELFF. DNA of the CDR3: TGTGCCAGCAGGGGGGGGGTCGGGACCGGGGAGCTGTTTTTT.

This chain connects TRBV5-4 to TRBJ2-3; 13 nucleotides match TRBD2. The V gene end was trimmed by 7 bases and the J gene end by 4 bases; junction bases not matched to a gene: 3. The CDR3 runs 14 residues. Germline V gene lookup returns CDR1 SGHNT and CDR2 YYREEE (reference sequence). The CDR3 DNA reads TGTGCCAGCGGACTAGCGGGAGCATCAGATACGCAGTATTTT. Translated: CASGLAGASDTQYF.

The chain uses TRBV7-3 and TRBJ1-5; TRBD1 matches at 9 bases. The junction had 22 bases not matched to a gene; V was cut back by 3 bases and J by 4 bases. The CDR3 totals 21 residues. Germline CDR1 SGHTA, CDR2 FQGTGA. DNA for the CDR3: TGTGCCAGCAGCTTTGGGGACAGGGTAGGGTATCGGAGTTGGGGAAATCAGCCCCAGCATTTT. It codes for CASSFGDRVGYRSWGNQPQHF.

CDR3 region: CASSLGGSIYNEQFF. CDR3 nucleotides: TGCGCCAGCAGCTTGGGCGGGAGCATCTACAATGAGCAGTTCTTC. The chain is built from TRBV5-1 and TRBJ2-1; TRBD2 agrees at 7 bases. The germline gives CDR1 SGHRS, CDR2 YFSETQ. V was clipped by 0 bases and J by 3 bases; unmatched bases: 3. This CDR3 has 15 amino acids.

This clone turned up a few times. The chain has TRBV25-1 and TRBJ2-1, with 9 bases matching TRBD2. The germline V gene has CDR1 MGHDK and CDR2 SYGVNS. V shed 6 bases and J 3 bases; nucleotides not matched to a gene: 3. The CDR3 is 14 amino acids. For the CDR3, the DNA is TGTGCCAGCAGGGGTAGCGGGGGCTACAATGAGCAGTTCTTC. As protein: CASRGSGGYNEQFF.

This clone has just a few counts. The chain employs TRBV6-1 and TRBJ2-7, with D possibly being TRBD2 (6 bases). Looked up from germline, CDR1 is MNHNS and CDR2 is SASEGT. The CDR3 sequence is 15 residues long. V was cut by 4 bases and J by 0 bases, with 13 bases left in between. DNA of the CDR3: TGTGCCAGCAGTGCTCTCCCTAGCGCCTCCTACGAGCAGTACTTC. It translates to CASSALPSASYEQYF.

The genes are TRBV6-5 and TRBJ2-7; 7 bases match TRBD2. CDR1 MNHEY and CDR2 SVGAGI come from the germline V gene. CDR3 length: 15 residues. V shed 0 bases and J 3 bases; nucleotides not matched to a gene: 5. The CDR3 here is CASSYSGGKGYEQYF. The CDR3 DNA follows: TGTGCCAGCAGTTACTCGGGGGGGAAGGGCTACGAGCAGTACTTC.

CDR3 coding DNA: TGTGCCAGTAGTATAGTCCTAGCGGGAAATGAGCAGTTCTTC. Translation gives CASSIVLAGNEQFF. The chain is built from TRBV19 and TRBJ2-1; 9 bases line up with TRBD2. This CDR3 has 14 amino acids. Germline V CDR1 and CDR2: LNHDA, SQIVND (reference sequence). J lost 7 bases, V lost 1 base, and 2 bases had no gene match.

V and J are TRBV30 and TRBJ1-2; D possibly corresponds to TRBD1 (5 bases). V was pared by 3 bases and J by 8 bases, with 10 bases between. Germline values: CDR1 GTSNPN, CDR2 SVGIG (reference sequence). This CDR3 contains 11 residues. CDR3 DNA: TGTGCCTGGAGCCCGGGGGTAGGCTACACCTTC. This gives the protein CAWSPGVGYTF.

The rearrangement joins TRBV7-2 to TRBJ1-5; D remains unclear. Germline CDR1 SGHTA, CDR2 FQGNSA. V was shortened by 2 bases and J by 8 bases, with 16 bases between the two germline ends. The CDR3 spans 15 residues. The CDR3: CASSLSQAGPKPQHF. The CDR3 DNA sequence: TGTGCCAGCAGCTTAAGTCAGGCGGGCCCTAAGCCCCAGCATTTT.

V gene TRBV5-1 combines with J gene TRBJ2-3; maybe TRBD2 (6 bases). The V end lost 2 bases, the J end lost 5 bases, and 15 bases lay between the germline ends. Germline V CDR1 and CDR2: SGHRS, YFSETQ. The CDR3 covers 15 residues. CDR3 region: CASSLRESLGDTQYF. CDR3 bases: TGCGCCAGCAGCTTACGGGAGTCTCTTGGAGATACGCAGTATTTT.

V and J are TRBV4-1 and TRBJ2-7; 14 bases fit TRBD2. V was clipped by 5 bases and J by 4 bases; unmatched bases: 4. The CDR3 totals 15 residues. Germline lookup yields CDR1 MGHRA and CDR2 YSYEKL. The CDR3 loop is CASSTGLAGGYEQYF. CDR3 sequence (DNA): TGCGCCAGCAGCACAGGACTAGCGGGAGGATACGAGCAGTACTTC.

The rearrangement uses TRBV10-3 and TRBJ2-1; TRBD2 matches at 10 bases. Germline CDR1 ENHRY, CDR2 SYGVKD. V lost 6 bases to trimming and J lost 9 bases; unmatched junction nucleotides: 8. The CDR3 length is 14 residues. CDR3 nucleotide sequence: TGTGCCATCAGGGGAGCGGGGGGGCACACTGAGCAGTTCTTC. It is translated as CAIRGAGGHTEQFF.

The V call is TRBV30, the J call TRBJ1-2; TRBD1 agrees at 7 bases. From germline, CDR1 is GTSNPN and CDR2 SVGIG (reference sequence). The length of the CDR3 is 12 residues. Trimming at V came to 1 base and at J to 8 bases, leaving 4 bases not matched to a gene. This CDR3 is CAWSAGGKGYTF. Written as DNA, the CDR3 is TGTGCCTGGAGTGCAGGGGGGAAGGGCTACACCTTC.

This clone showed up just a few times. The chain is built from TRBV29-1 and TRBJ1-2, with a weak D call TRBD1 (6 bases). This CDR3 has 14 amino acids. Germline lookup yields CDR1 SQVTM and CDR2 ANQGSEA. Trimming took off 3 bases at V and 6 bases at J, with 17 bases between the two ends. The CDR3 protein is CSVEGAGQGNGYTF. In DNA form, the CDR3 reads TGCAGCGTTGAGGGGGCAGGCCAGGGAAATGGCTACACCTTC.

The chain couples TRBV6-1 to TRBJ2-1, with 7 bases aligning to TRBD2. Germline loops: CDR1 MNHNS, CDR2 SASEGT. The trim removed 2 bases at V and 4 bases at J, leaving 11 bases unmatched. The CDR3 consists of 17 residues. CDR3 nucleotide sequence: TGTGCCAGCAGTGAACTAGGGCTAGCGGACGGTTACAATGAGCAGTTCTTC. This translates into CASSELGLADGYNEQFF.

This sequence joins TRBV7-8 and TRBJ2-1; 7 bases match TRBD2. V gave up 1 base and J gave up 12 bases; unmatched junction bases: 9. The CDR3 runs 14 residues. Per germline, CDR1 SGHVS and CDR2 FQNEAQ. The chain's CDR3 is CASSLDVGGRAQFF. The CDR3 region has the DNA TGTGCCAGCAGCTTAGATGTGGGGGGGAGAGCGCAGTTCTTC.